This TCR beta chain is drawn from a study of cytotoxic CD8 clonotypes in ibrutinib-treated CLL. Sequencing used immunoSEQ multiplex PCR; TCRdb keeps in-frame clones, though not all of them. Of around 130,000 clones detected, 84% appear once; the ten largest clones hold roughly 3.3%. Germline loops: CDR1 LNHDA, CDR2 SQIVND (reference sequence). This CDR3 region has 19 residues. The V gene end was trimmed by 3 bases and the J gene end by 6 bases; junction bases not matched to a gene: 15. A note on this clone: What it recognizes is unknown.

The study, taken as a whole, reports: Clonality was elevated at ibrutinib response and had returned toward baseline at progression. Against age-matched healthy donors, baseline clonality ran higher and tracked circulating CD8+ T-cell counts.

The gene calls are TRBV19 and TRBJ1-5, with TRBD1 matching over 12 bases. This sequence was found in a human donor with chronic lymphocytic leukemia. Here the sequenced sample was PBMCs, taken after 24 months of ibrutinib treatment. The CDR3 DNA follows: TGTGCCAGTAGTATGCCGCAAACCGGGACAGGGGGCTGGGTTCAGCCCCAGCATTTT. This sequence encodes CASSMPQTGTGGWVQPQHF.